Included here is one T cell receptor (beta chain) sequence, with context. Its antigen is unknown. Sequenced by immunoSEQ multiplex PCR; TCRdb stores in-frame clones only, minus some. The sample lists about 74,000 clones, roughly 94% seen once, with 1.5% to 2% in the top ten. These data originate in a study of cytomegalovirus exposure and HLA in healthy donors. Study-wide points: Cytomegalovirus-associated status was assigned to roughly 160 TCR beta chains.

The clonotype originates from a woman aged 18 to 35 in good health and CMV-seropositive. Sequencing was carried out using PBMCs.

Written as DNA, the CDR3 is TGTGCCAGCAGAAGGGACAGGGGAAGCTACACCTTC. As protein: CASRRDRGSYTF. The V and J genes are TRBV27 and TRBJ1-2; 10 nucleotides agree with TRBD1. CDR3 size: 12 residues. Germline V gives CDR1 MNHEY, CDR2 SMNVEV (reference sequence). Losses at the gene ends were 6 bases for V and 9 bases for J; bases not matched to a gene: 4.